These T cell receptor beta chains were read from a single sample in a study of molecular identifiers for immune sequencing clone quantification. TCRdb fed the PCR reads into MiXCR, producing one record per CDR3 protein. Here the sample spans some 680,000 distinct CDR3 sequences, about 25% being singletons. Sequencing was done on a sample of naive CD8+ T cells from blood, with Jurkat cell RNA spiked in. These receptors were taken from a human donor in good health. Some libraries in this study had Jurkat cell RNA spiked in. CDR3s include the opening cysteine and the closing phenylalanine or tryptophan. Each record gives: V gene, D gene, J gene, clone size, CDR3 DNA, CDR3 protein. D genes are given only for firm matches. Expanded clones get a size class; other rows say once, few or many, or leave the size out.

TRBV20-1	NA	TRBJ2-3	many	TGCAGTGCGAGGACTGATGACGGCACAGATACGCAGTATTTT	CSARTDDGTDTQYF
TRBV27	NA	TRBJ1-1	NA	TGTGCCAGCAGTTTATTGGGGGTCAGGGGGAACACTGAAGCTTTCTTT	CASSLLGVRGNTEAFF
TRBV9	NA	TRBJ1-2	few	TGTGCCAGCACAGACAGTAGAGAGAACTATGGCTACACCTTC	CASTDSRENYGYTF
TRBV6-6	NA	TRBJ2-7	few	TGTGCCAGCAGTTACCTTTTAGGTTCGGGGAACTACGAGCAGTACTTC	CASSYLLGSGNYEQYF
TRBV4-2	TRBD1	TRBJ2-7	NA	TGTGCCAGCAGCCTAAGTCCGACAGGGGAATCCTACGAGCAGTACTTC	CASSLSPTGESYEQYF
TRBV5-1	NA	TRBJ2-2	many	TGCGCCAGCAGCTTGGATGGGTCCGGGGAGCTGTTTTTT	CASSLDGSGELFF
TRBV9	NA	TRBJ2-6	many	TGTGCCAGCAGCTCCCCGACATACTCTGGGGCCAACGTCCTGACTTTC	CASSSPTYSGANVLTF
TRBV4-1	NA	TRBJ2-1	many	TGCGCCAGCAGCCGGTACAACAATGAGCAGTTCTTC	CASSRYNNEQFF
TRBV15	NA	TRBJ1-5	many	TGTGCCACCAGCAGGGATTTGAAACAAAATCAGCCCCAGCATTTT	CATSRDLKQNQPQHF
TRBV11-1	NA	TRBJ1-4	few	TGTGCCAGCAGCTTAAGTACAGCAACTAATGAAAAACTGTTTTTT	CASSLSTATNEKLFF
TRBV4-3	NA	TRBJ2-7	many	TGCGCCAGCAGCCAAGTCGTGAGGTCCTACGAGCAGTACTTC	CASSQVVRSYEQYF
TRBV27	NA	TRBJ2-3	many	TGTGCCAGCAGTTCTTGGGGCGCAGGTACAGATACGCAGTATTTT	CASSSWGAGTDTQYF
TRBV28	NA	TRBJ1-2	NA	TGTGCCAGCAGTTTCCGGACCAACAGAAACAAAGGCTACACCTTC	CASSFRTNRNKGYTF
TRBV7-9	NA	TRBJ2-5	many	TGTGCCAGCAGCTCCGGACTAACGAAAGAGACCCAGTACTTC	CASSSGLTKETQYF
TRBV4-1	NA	TRBJ2-7	few	TGCGCCAGCAGCCAAGACGTTGGCCACGAGCAGTACTTC	CASSQDVGHEQYF
TRBV28	NA	TRBJ1-1	NA	TGTGCCAGCAGGTTGACCGGGGGAGGCACTGAAGCTTTCTTT	CASRLTGGGTEAFF
TRBV4-1	NA	TRBJ1-1	NA	TGCGCCAGCAGCATACAGTGGGCAGGTACTGAAGCTCTCTTT	CASSIQWAGTEALF
TRBV27	TRBD1	TRBJ1-4	few	TGTGCCAGCAGTTCCGCGGGACAGCCAGGCGGGCCTAATGAAAAACTGTTTTTT	CASSSAGQPGGPNEKLFF
TRBV27	NA	TRBJ2-5	NA	TGTGCCAGCAGTTCCACGAAGGGGTACCAAGAGACCCAGTACTTC	CASSSTKGYQETQYF
TRBV7-9	TRBD1	TRBJ2-7	NA	TGTGCCAGCAGTCACCCGGGACAGGCACCCTACGAGCAGTACTTC	CASSHPGQAPYEQYF
TRBV25-1	TRBD2	TRBJ2-1	few	TGTGCCAGCAGTGTGAGCGGGAGTCTCGACAATGAGCAGTTCTTC	CASSVSGSLDNEQFF
TRBV28	NA	TRBJ1-6	few	TGTGCCAGCAGTTTACGGACTCTAGCCAATTCACCCCTCCACTTT	CASSLRTLANSPLHF
TRBV2	TRBD1	TRBJ2-3	many	TGTGCCAGCAGACAGGGGTCAGATACGCAGTATTTT	CASRQGSDTQYF
TRBV29-1	NA	TRBJ2-5	many	TGCAGCGTTGAAGATGGCAGGGGCTACCAAGAGACCCAGTACTTC	CSVEDGRGYQETQYF
TRBV6-2/TRBV6-3	NA	TRBJ2-2	many	TGTGCCAGCAGTTACATCGCGAACACCGGGGAGCTGTTTTTT	CASSYIANTGELFF
TRBV6-2/TRBV6-3	NA	TRBJ1-1	few	TGTGCCAGCAGCATTCTGGAGATGAGCACTGAAGCTTTCTTT	CASSILEMSTEAFF
TRBV24-1	NA	TRBJ2-7	many	TGTGCCACCAGTGATGCGACAGGCACCCGTGTAGGGCAGTACTTC	CATSDATGTRVGQYF
TRBV6-5	NA	TRBJ2-7	many	TGTGCCAGCAGTTACTCGCGCGGAAACGAGCAGTACTTC	CASSYSRGNEQYF
TRBV4-3	NA	TRBJ1-3	many	TGCGCCAGCAGCCAAGTCGGTGGCGACATGGCAGGAAACACCATATATTTT	CASSQVGGDMAGNTIYF
TRBV7-9	NA	TRBJ2-3	many	TGTGCCAGCAGCTTAGTGTCAGATACGCAGTATTTT	CASSLVSDTQYF
TRBV20-1	TRBD1	TRBJ2-7	NA	TGCAGTCCTACAAGGAGGGACAGGATTAACGAGCAGTACTTC	CSPTRRDRINEQYF
TRBV9	NA	TRBJ2-5	NA	TGTGCCAGCAGCACCCGCAGGGGCCAAGAGACCCAGTACTTC	CASSTRRGQETQYF
TRBV20-1	NA	TRBJ2-7	many	TGCAGTGCCCTCCTTGACGGGAAGAGTGTAGGCGAGCAGTACTTC	CSALLDGKSVGEQYF
TRBV6-1	NA	TRBJ1-6	NA	TGTGCCAGCAGTGAAGCGTCTTACAGGGTTGGCAATTCACCCCTCCACTTT	CASSEASYRVGNSPLHF
TRBV9	TRBD1	TRBJ1-5	many	TGTGCCAGCAGCGTAGGGGACAGGGATAGCAATCAGCCCCAGCATTTT	CASSVGDRDSNQPQHF
TRBV2	TRBD1	TRBJ2-2	many	TGTGCCAGCACCCCGGGACAGGGCTACACCGGGGAGCTGTTTTTT	CASTPGQGYTGELFF
TRBV7-2	NA	TRBJ2-7	once	TGTGCCCGCCGCTTAGCCCCTTCCTACGAGCAGTACTTC	CARRLAPSYEQYF
TRBV24-1	TRBD1	TRBJ2-2	NA	TGTGCCACCAGTGATCAACAGGGGGTCGGGCGTGCCGGGGAGCTGTTTTTT	CATSDQQGVGRAGELFF
TRBV30	TRBD1	TRBJ1-5	few	TGTGCCTGGAGCCCGGGACAGGGGTACAATCAGCCCCAGCATTTT	CAWSPGQGYNQPQHF
TRBV4-3	TRBD1	TRBJ1-1	few	TGCGCCAGCAGCCCGGGACAGGGGGCTTCATGGGTCCTGAACACTGAAGCTTTCTTT	CASSPGQGASWVLNTEAFF
TRBV27	TRBD1	TRBJ1-1	few	TGTGCCAGCAGCCCCGGACAGGTTCTTGAAGCTTTCTTT	CASSPGQVLEAFF
TRBV28	TRBD1	TRBJ1-5	few	TGTGCCAGCAGTTTACAGGGTTGGACAGGACCCCAGCATTTT	CASSLQGWTGPQHF
TRBV2	TRBD2	TRBJ2-3	many	TGTGCCAGCAGTGAAGCTTTCAGCGGGAATGCAGATACGCAGTATTTT	CASSEAFSGNADTQYF
TRBV14	TRBD1	TRBJ1-6	few	TGTGCCAGCAGCCAAAGAAGGGACAGGGTCCTGATCTATAATTCACCCCTCCACTTT	CASSQRRDRVLIYNSPLHF
TRBV27	NA	TRBJ2-1	few	TGTGCCAGCAGGCTACAGGGGGGGTACAATGAGCAGTTCTTC	CASRLQGGYNEQFF
TRBV4-3	TRBD2	TRBJ2-3	many	TGCGCCAGCAGCCAAGATACGGGGGGTAGCACAGATACGCAGTATTTT	CASSQDTGGSTDTQYF
TRBV15	NA	TRBJ2-2	few	TGTGCCACCAGCGTCCACCCCGGACAGTCGAACACCGGGGAGCTGTTTTTT	CATSVHPGQSNTGELFF